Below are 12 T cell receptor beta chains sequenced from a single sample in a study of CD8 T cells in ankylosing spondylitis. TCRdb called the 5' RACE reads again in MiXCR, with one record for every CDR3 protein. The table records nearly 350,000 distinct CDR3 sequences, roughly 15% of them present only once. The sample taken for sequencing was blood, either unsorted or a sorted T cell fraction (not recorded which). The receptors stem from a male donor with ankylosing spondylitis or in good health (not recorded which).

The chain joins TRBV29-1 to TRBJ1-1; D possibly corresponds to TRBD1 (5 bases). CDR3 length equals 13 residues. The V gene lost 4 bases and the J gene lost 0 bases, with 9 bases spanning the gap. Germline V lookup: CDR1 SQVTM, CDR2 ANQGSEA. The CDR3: CSVGTGMNTEAFF. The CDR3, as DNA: TGCAGCGTTGGAACAGGAATGAACACTGAAGCTTTCTTT.

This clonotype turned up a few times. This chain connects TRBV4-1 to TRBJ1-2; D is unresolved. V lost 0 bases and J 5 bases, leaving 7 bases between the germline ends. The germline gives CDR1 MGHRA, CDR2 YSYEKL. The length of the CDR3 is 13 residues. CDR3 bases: TGCGCCAGCAGCCAAGAATTCGGGTATGGCTACACCTTC. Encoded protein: CASSQEFGYGYTF.

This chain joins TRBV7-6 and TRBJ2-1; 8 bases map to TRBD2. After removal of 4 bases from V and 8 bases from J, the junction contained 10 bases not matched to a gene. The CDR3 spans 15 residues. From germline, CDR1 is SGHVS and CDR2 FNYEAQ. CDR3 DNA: TGTGCCAGCAGCTCCTTCGCGGGGGGCGGGTATGAGCAGTTCTTC. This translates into CASSSFAGGGYEQFF.

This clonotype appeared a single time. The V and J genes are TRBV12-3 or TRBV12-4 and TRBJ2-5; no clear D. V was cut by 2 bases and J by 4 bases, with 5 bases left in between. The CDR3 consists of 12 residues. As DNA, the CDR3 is TGTGCCAGCAGTTTATGGCGAGAGACCCAGTACTTC. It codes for CASSLWRETQYF.

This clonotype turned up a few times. The CDR3 bases are TGCGCCAGCAGCCTCCCTACAGGGGTCAATACAGATACGCAGTATTTT. Translated, it gives CASSLPTGVNTDTQYF. V usage is TRBV5-1 and J usage is TRBJ2-3; 7 bases are a match to TRBD1. Germline-derived CDR1 and CDR2 are SGHRS and YFSETQ. The length of the CDR3 is 16 residues. V gave up 4 bases and J gave up 3 bases; unmatched junction bases: 11.

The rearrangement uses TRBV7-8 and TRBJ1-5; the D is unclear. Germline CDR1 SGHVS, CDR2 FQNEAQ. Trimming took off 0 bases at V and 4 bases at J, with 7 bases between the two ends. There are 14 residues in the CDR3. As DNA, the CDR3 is TGTGCCAGCAGCTTAGCTGATACAAATCAGCCCCAGCATTTT. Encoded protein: CASSLADTNQPQHF.

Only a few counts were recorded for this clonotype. The CDR3 reads CASSADSLNYGYTF. CDR3 in DNA: TGTGCCAGCAGTGCCGACAGTCTCAACTATGGCTACACCTTC. The J gene is TRBJ1-2, the V gene TRBV28; the D gene is possibly TRBD1 (5 bases). Trimming took off 5 bases at V and 2 bases at J, with 12 bases between the two ends. Germline V gives CDR1 MDHEN, CDR2 SYDVKM. CDR3 length: 14 residues.

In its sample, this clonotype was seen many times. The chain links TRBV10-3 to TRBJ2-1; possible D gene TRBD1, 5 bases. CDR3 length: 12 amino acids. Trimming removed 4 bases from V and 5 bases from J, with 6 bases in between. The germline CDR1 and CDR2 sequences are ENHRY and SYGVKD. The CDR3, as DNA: TGTGCCATCAGTGCCAGGGACAATGAGCAGTTCTTC. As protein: CAISARDNEQFF.

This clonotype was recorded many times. The CDR3 sequence: CSVGGTWTGGNAEAFF. The CDR3 nucleotides are TGCAGCGTCGGGGGAACATGGACAGGGGGAAACGCTGAAGCTTTCTTT. The rearrangement links TRBV29-1 to TRBJ1-1; 10 bases are a match to TRBD1. The CDR3 totals 16 residues. J gave up 6 bases and V 6 bases, and 16 bases lay outside the gene matches. Germline V lookup: CDR1 SQVTM, CDR2 ANQGSEA. The full variable domain, completed using reference TRBV29-1 and TRBJ1-1, is SAVISQKPSRDICQRGTSLTIQCQVDSQVTMMFWYRQQPGQSLTLIATANQGSEATYESGFVIDKFPISRPNLTFSTLTVSNMSPEDSSIYLCSVGGTWTGGNAEAFFGQGTRLTVV.

The CDR3 here is CSARGDRLIYNEQFF. CDR3 in DNA: TGCAGTGCTAGAGGCGACAGACTAATTTACAATGAGCAGTTCTTC. The chain uses TRBV20-1 and TRBJ2-1, with D possibly being TRBD1 or TRBD2 (5 bases each). The CDR3 length is 15 residues. Germline V gene data show CDR1 as DFQATT and CDR2 as SNEGSKA (reference sequence). The germline V and J ends were trimmed by 1 base and 4 bases, with 14 bases remaining between them.

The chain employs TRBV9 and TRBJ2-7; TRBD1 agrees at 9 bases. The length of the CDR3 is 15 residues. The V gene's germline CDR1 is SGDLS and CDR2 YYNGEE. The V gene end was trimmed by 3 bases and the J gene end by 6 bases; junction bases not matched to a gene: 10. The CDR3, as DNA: TGTGCCAGCAGCGCGACAGGGGGGATGACAGGCGAGCAGTACTTC. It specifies CASSATGGMTGEQYF.

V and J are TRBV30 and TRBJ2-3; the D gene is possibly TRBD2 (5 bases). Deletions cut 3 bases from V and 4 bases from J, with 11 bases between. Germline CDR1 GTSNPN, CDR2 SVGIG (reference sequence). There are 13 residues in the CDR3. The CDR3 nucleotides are TGTGCCTGGAGCGAGGGTAATTCAGATACGCAGTATTTT. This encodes CAWSEGNSDTQYF.